This TCR beta chain was sequenced in a study of OX40 agonist ivuxolimab in advanced cancers. About the full investigation: Ivuxolimab, which targeted the costimulatory receptor OX40 (CD134), was an agonistic, fully human IgG2 monoclonal antibody. The paper covers the monotherapy dose-escalation part of the phase I ivuxolimab trial, which included N ≈ 50 patients. In the dose-escalation cohort, around four fifths of patients were male, and the mean age was approximately 64 years, with a range of roughly 20 to 79. Prior anti-PD-1, anti-PD-L1 or anti-CTLA-4 therapy was permitted, and checkpoint inhibitors had been received by roughly 42% of dose-escalation patients. Three dose-escalation patients achieved partial responses, one with hepatocellular carcinoma and two with cutaneous melanoma. Intravenous ivuxolimab was administered to patients every 2 weeks at six dose levels: 0.01, 0.1, 0.3, 1.5, 3 and 10 mg/kg. The purpose of peripheral TCRbeta sequencing was to test whether ivuxolimab changed TCR sequence diversity and led to clonal T-cell expansion. Among the 50 to 55 dose-escalation patients, about 19 had hepatocellular carcinoma, approximately 15 melanoma, 9 renal cell carcinoma and 9 head and neck cancer.

Patients with a history of autoimmune disease or receiving systemic immunosuppression were excluded from the trial. Peripheral blood for TCR sequencing was collected from all dose cohorts at baseline, on cycle 4 day 1, and on cycle 7 day 1. Samples came from an open-label, multicenter, first-in-human phase I dose-escalation trial of ivuxolimab. Adults with locally advanced or metastatic melanoma, renal cell carcinoma, hepatocellular carcinoma or head and neck squamous cell carcinoma were enrolled in the trial. Before TCR sequencing, CD4+ T cells and CD8+ T cells from peripheral blood were sorted into separate populations. V is shortened by 4 bases, J by 0 bases, and the region joining them spans 15 bases. The CDR3 measures 16 amino acids from cysteine to phenylalanine. Of all the DNA, just the CDR3 is kept, 48 bases in frame from base 1. As encoded in the germline V gene, CDR1 is SGHRS while CDR2 is YFSETQ.

Comments on this clone: Its antigen remains undetermined. Base qualities are not at hand, and no much larger clone is one base apart.

Summary of the overall study and its limitations: Antigen specificity was not determined for the clonally expanded peripheral T cells. Clonal expansion of both CD4+ and CD8+ blood T cells was observed from baseline to week 6 at doses 0.1 to 3.0 mg/kg. Low levels of normalized T-cell clonal expansion were also seen in some patients who did not respond. In the 0.1-3.0 mg/kg groups, partial responders were among the patients with the lowest normalized peripheral clonal expansion, particularly in CD8+ T cells. After ivuxolimab, more expanded clones were found on average in CD8+ T cells than in CD4+ T cells.

Genomic DNA was extracted from sorted cells for sequencing of the TCRbeta CDR3 region. The immunoSEQ Assay was used for sequencing of TCRbeta CDR3 regions. Held by TCRdb, this immuneACCESS table contains in-frame sequences only and omits some clones. Under half of the omission traces to an unresolved V gene where checked; the cause of the rest is unknown. In this sample the table shows over 70,000 clones, more than 75% of which occur a single time. Roughly 0.32% of the sample belongs to the ten largest clones. The TCR comes from an adult with an advanced solid tumor such as melanoma, head and neck, liver or kidney cancer. This chain is built from TRBV5-1 and TRBJ2-3; the D gene is possibly TRBD2, with 6 bases matching. The sequences come from CD4+ or CD8+ T cells sorted from blood, collected in a trial of the OX40 agonist ivuxolimab. The DNA sequence reads TGCGCCAGCAGCGGGACTTTGAGAACTAGCACAGATACGCAGTATTTT. It translates as CASSGTLRTSTDTQYF. Where the CDR3 stops, the reference TRBV5-1 and TRBJ2-3 genes take over; the full variable domain is KAGVTQTPRYLIKTRGQQVTLSCSPISGHRSVSWYQQTPGQGLQFLFEYFSETQRNKGNFPGRFSGRQFSNSRSEMNVSTLELGDSALYLCASSGTLRTSTDTQYFGPGTRLTVL.